The clone carrying this T cell receptor beta chain has a handful of counts. The CDR3 covers 16 residues. J was trimmed by 5 bases and V by 4 bases; bases with no gene match: 12. The germline CDR1 and CDR2 sequences are SGHKS and YYEKEE (reference sequence). The data are from a study of blood T cell repertoires in COVID-19. Per the original data handling: How many nucleated cells were present was estimated from reference gene primer amplification. Method: immunoSEQ multiplex PCR; TCRdb's copy keeps in-frame clones and lacks some. V, J and clone size derive from that table, while D and trimming were established from the DNA sequence. The table has roughly 130,000 clones, 79% seen once.

The rearrangement joins TRBV5-5 to TRBJ2-5, with 9 bases that match TRBD2. The specimen was peripheral blood. The TCR was taken from a woman in her 70s with COVID-19, enrolled during active disease. Here the CDR3 reads CASSRQGERGEETQYF. In DNA, the CDR3 is TGTGCCAGCAGCCGACAGGGAGAGCGGGGGGAGGAGACCCAGTACTTC.